The text below deals with one T cell receptor beta chain. Its antigen is unidentified. Profiled with immunoSEQ multiplex PCR; TCRdb holds only in-frame clones, not every one. This sample has over 100,000 clones, with roughly nine tenths found just once. The ends were cut back, 1 base at V and 2 bases at J, with 6 bases in the middle. This CDR3 comprises 14 residues. The germline CDR1 and CDR2 sequences are KGHSH and LQKENI. The entry originates in a study of T cell responses to AZD1222 COVID-19 vaccine. Overall study results and limits: Regions left unmutated in variants are reportedly the target of nearly half of spike-specific TCRs. Two AZD1222 administrations were followed by greater Spike-specific TCR breadth and depth. Only a handful of individuals given AZD1222 were seropositive at baseline. Clonal diversity was possibly underestimated, and white British individuals and females predominated among donors.

The chain carries TRBV18 and TRBJ1-5; no clear D. Sequenced here: peripheral blood, sampled on day 0 of AZD1222 vaccination. This TCR was sampled from an adult in good health. The DNA of the CDR3 is TGTGCCAGCTCACCACTTTCCGGCAATCAGCCCCAGCATTTT. Translation: CASSPLSGNQPQHF.